This T cell receptor beta chain was recovered during a study of blood T cell repertoires in COVID-19. Across the study: Specimens from acute and convalescent COVID-19 originated in the United States, Italy and Spain. In each case, the material was cDNA or gDNA derived from T cells, B-cell-depleted T cells, or PBMCs.

From germline, CDR1 is SGHVS and CDR2 FQNEAQ. Losses at the gene ends were 3 bases for V and 2 bases for J; bases not matched to a gene: 8. The CDR3 is 16 residues long. Study processing details: Amplification of reference gene primers was used by the study to estimate nucleated cell counts. The protocol was immunoSEQ multiplex PCR, while the TCRdb copy is restricted to in-frame clones and leaves out a portion. That table is the source of V, J and clone size, and D and trimming were worked out from the DNA. Among about 190,000 clones listed, approximately 86% were seen once. The receptor was isolated from a man between 65 and 80 years old with active or convalescent COVID-19. V gene TRBV7-8 combines with J gene TRBJ2-7; 9 nucleotides match TRBD2. The specimen sequenced was peripheral blood. CDR3 in amino acids: CASSLTSGGRTYEQYF. DNA of the CDR3: TGTGCCAGCAGCTTGACGAGCGGGGGGAGGACCTACGAGCAGTACTTC.